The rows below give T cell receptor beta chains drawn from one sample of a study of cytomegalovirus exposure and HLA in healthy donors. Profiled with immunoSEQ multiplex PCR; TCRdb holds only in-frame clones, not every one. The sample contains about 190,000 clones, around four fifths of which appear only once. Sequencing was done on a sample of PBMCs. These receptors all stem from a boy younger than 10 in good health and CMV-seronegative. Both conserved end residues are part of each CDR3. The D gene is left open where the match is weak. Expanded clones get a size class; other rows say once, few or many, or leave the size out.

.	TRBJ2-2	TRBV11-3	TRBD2	TGTGCCAGCAGCTTCCGCGGGGGGGCGGGCGCCGGGGAGCTGTTTTTT	CASSFRGGAGAGELFF
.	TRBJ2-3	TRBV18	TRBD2	TGTGCCAGCTCGCCAAGGGCCGGGACTAGCGGCCCTAGCACAGATACGCAGTATTTT	CASSPRAGTSGPSTDTQYF
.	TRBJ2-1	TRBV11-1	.	TGTGCCAGCAGCCTAGCCCCGACAGACTACAATGAGCAGTTCTTC	CASSLAPTDYNEQFF
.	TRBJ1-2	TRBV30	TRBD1	TGTGCCTGGAGTGGGACAGGGAATATGGGGTACACCTTC	CAWSGTGNMGYTF
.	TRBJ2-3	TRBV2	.	TGTGCCAGCAGTGCCGGGGGAGATACGCAGTATTTT	CASSAGGDTQYF
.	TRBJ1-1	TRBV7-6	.	TGTGCCAGCAGCTTAGGCGGGCGGACGACGCCGGGGACTGAAGCTTTCTTT	CASSLGGRTTPGTEAFF
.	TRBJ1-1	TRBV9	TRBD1	TGTGCCAGCAGCAGGACAGGGGATAGGGGGACTGAAGCTTTCTTT	CASSRTGDRGTEAFF
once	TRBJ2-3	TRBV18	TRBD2	TGTGCCAGCTCACCGTTAGCGGGGGGCACAGATACGCAGTATTTT	CASSPLAGGTDTQYF
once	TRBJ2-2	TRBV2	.	TGTGCCAGCAACCGGGACACCTTTACCGGGGAGCTGTTTTTT	CASNRDTFTGELFF
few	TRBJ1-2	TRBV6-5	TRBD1	TGTGCCAGCAGTTGGGGACAGAACTATGGCTACACCTTC	CASSWGQNYGYTF
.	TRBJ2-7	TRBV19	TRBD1	TGTGCCAGTAGTAGAGGGACAGGGGGCTCCTACGAGCAGTACTTC	CASSRGTGGSYEQYF
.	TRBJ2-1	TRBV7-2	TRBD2	TGTGCCAGCAGCTTAGGGAGCGGGGGCGCCTACAATGAGCAGTTCTTC	CASSLGSGGAYNEQFF
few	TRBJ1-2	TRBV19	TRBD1	TGTGCCAGTACCCCGACAGGGGGCGGACCCTCTGACGGCTACACCTTC	CASTPTGGGPSDGYTF
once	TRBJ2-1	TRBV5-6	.	TGTGCCAGCAGCTTGGGACAGCTCTCCTACAATGAGCAGTTCTTC	CASSLGQLSYNEQFF
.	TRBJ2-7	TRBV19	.	TGTGCCAGTAGTATAGTCAGGGGTAACTACGAGCAGTACTTC	CASSIVRGNYEQYF
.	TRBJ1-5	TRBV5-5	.	TGTGCCAGCAGCTTGACAGGGATCAATCAGCCCCAGCATTTT	CASSLTGINQPQHF
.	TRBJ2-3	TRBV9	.	TGTGCCAGCACCCGGTTGGATACGCAGTATTTT	CASTRLDTQYF
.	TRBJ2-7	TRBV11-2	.	TGTGCCAGCAGCTTAGGGAGTACCTACGAGCAGTACTTC	CASSLGSTYEQYF
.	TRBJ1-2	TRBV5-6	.	TGTGCCAGCAGCCGTAAGACAGGTCGAGCTAACTATGGCTACACCTTC	CASSRKTGRANYGYTF
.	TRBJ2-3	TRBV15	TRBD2	TGTGCCACCAGCAGAGGGGGCGGGAGGGGAGGTACGCAGTATTTT	CATSRGGGRGGTQYF
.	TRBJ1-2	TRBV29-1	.	TGCAGCGTTGAGCAGGGATGGGATCCGATGGACTATGGCTACACCTTC	CSVEQGWDPMDYGYTF
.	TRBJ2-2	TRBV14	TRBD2	TGTGCCAGCAGCACCCGTCGACTAGCGGGACCGAACACCGGGGAGCTGTTTTTT	CASSTRRLAGPNTGELFF
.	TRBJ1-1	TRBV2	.	TGTGCCAGCATCCCCCTAAGAGGTCTGGGGGGCACTGAAGCTTTCTTT	CASIPLRGLGGTEAFF
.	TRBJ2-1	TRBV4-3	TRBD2	TGCGCCAGCAGCCCGACTAGCGGGAGTAACGATGAGCAGTTCTTC	CASSPTSGSNDEQFF
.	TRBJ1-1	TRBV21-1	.	TGTGCCAGCAAGGGGGCTGAAGCTTTCTTT	CASKGAEAFF
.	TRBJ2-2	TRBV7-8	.	TGTGCCAGCAGCGCCCGACTAGAAGGCGGGGAGCTGTTTTTT	CASSARLEGGELFF
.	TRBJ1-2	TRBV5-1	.	TGCGCCAGCAGCTCCGTTACAGGAAATTCCGGCGGCTACACCTTC	CASSSVTGNSGGYTF
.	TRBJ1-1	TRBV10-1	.	TGCGCCAGCAGTTTCATCACAACGCATAAAATGAACACTGAAGCTTTCTTT	CASSFITTHKMNTEAFF